This T cell receptor beta chain was sequenced during a study of blood T cell repertoires in COVID-19. Study-level information: The United States, Italy and Spain supplied acute and convalescent COVID-19 samples. T cells, B-cell-depleted T cells, or PBMCs supplied cDNA or gDNA.

Clones were sequenced by immunoSEQ multiplex PCR, and TCRdb holds only the in-frame ones, with some missing. The table shows roughly 100,000 clones, with 70% to 85% occurring only once. This sequence originates from a man aged 55 to 70 with active or convalescent COVID-19. The sample consisted of peripheral blood.

CDR3 sequence (DNA): TGCGCCAGCAGCCCAAACACCTACAATGAGCAGTTCTTC. Amino acids: CASSPNTYNEQFF. The rearrangement uses TRBV5-1 and TRBJ2-1; D ambiguous. The CDR3 has 13 amino acids. V gave up 4 bases and J gave up 2 bases, with 7 bases separating them. Germline V lookup: CDR1 SGHRS, CDR2 YFSETQ.